Below are 7 T cell receptor beta chains sequenced from a single sample in a study of neoadjuvant anti-PD-1 for oral cavity cancer. Assay: immunoSEQ multiplex PCR; the TCRdb copy retains only in-frame clones and omits some. The sample lists around 62,000 clones; roughly three quarters were seen once. The sample here was PBMCs, taken before nivolumab (anti-PD-1) treatment. Receptor source: a person aged 35 to 85 with oral cavity squamous cell carcinoma.

This clone has just one count. The chain links TRBV9 to TRBJ2-1, with 9 bases matching TRBD2. The germline V gene encodes CDR1 SGDLS and CDR2 YYNGEE. The CDR3 contains 15 residues. The ends lost 1 base at V and 8 bases at J; junction bases unmatched: 7. The CDR3 region is CASSVIAGGPYEQFF. The CDR3 DNA follows: TGTGCCAGCAGCGTAATCGCGGGAGGGCCGTATGAGCAGTTCTTC.

This chain links TRBV5-6 with TRBJ2-5; 11 bases match TRBD1. Germline CDR1 reads SGHDT; CDR2 reads YYEEEE. The CDR3 is made up of 16 amino acids. The junction had 10 bases not matched to a gene; V was cut back by 4 bases and J by 5 bases. The CDR3 coding sequence is TGTGCCAGCAGCATCCTCGGGACAGGGGGTTCGGAGACCCAGTACTTC. Its translation is CASSILGTGGSETQYF.

The chain uses TRBV19 and TRBJ2-1, with 7 bases aligning to TRBD2. Germline assignment: CDR1 LNHDA and CDR2 SQIVND (reference sequence). The J segment lost 9 bases and the V segment lost 3 bases, leaving 11 bases of the junction unmatched. The CDR3 runs to 15 residues. CDR3 nucleotide sequence: TGTGCCAGTAGTATGCACCGGCACTGGGAGGGTGAGCAGTTCTTC. Amino acid sequence: CASSMHRHWEGEQFF. The whole variable domain, remainder taken from reference TRBV19 and TRBJ2-1, is DGGITQSPKYLFRKEGQNVTLSCEQNLNHDAMYWYRQDPGQGLRLIYYSQIVNDFQKGDIAEGYSVSREKKESFPLTVTSAQKNPTAFYLCASSMHRHWEGEQFFGPGTRLTVL.

CDR3 in amino acids: CASSSADRAGETQYF. The DNA for the CDR3 is TGCGCCAGCAGCTCCGCGGACAGGGCTGGCGAGACCCAGTACTTC. The J gene is TRBJ2-5, the V gene TRBV5-1; TRBD1 aligns across 8 bases. CDR1 and CDR2 (germline): SGHRS, YFSETQ. The CDR3 loop spans 15 amino acids. Trimming at V came to 3 bases and at J to 5 bases, leaving 9 bases not matched to a gene.

The chain uses TRBV5-1 and TRBJ2-1; D may be TRBD1 (5 bases). The CDR3 is 16 amino acids. Germline values: CDR1 SGHRS, CDR2 YFSETQ. Deletions cut 0 bases from V and 0 bases from J, with 10 bases between. The CDR3 reads CASSLDDSFSYNEQFF. Written as DNA, the CDR3 is TGCGCCAGCAGCTTGGATGACAGTTTCTCCTACAATGAGCAGTTCTTC.

The J gene is TRBJ2-7, the V gene TRBV5-1; 7 bases are shared with TRBD2. Trimming cost V 3 bases and J 3 bases; bases outside gene matches: 12. The CDR3 length is 16 residues. The germline V gene has CDR1 SGHRS and CDR2 YFSETQ. DNA of the CDR3: TGCGCCAGCAGCTATTATCCGGGGAGGGCTGGCTACGAGCAGTACTTC. This sequence encodes CASSYYPGRAGYEQYF. Full variable domain (rest looked up from reference TRBV5-1 and TRBJ2-7): KAGVTQTPRYLIKTRGQQVTLSCSPISGHRSVSWYQQTPGQGLQFLFEYFSETQRNKGNFPGRFSGRQFSNSRSEMNVSTLELGDSALYLCASSYYPGRAGYEQYFGPGTRLTVT.

The V and J genes are TRBV2 and TRBJ1-2; tentatively, D is TRBD1 (6 bases). Germline values: CDR1 SNHLY, CDR2 FYNNEI. This CDR3 has 14 amino acids. The V end lost 6 bases, the J end lost 2 bases, and 13 bases lay between the germline ends. CDR3 DNA sequence: TGTGCCAGCAGATCCGGACAGCGGAACTATGGCTACACCTTC. This encodes CASRSGQRNYGYTF.